Listed here is a single T cell receptor (beta chain). As to time point: pre-sensitization, week 0. The treatment was: therapeutic diphenylcyclopropenone sensitization with weekly scalp DPC. The sample belongs to a study of human T cells and chemical hapten exposure. As for the study in general: Across the whole study, which lasted roughly 24 weeks, patients were given diphenylcyclopropenone on the scalp once a week. Patients, a majority of them female, were diagnosed with alopecia areata, totalis or universalis.

TCRdb fed the RACE reads into MiXCR, producing one record per CDR3 protein. The sample lists tens of thousands of distinct CDR3 sequences, roughly 6.7% occurring once. The germline V and J ends were trimmed by 0 bases and 1 base, with 13 bases remaining between them. The length of the CDR3 is 16 residues. Germline V lookup: CDR1 SGHRS, CDR2 YFSETQ. The source is a woman in her twenties or thirties with alopecia areata. Some clones in this sample may be carry-over from other donors' samples. The V call is TRBV5-1, the J call TRBJ2-5, with a weak D call TRBD1 (5 bases). Sequences were derived from whole blood, sampled in connection with sensitization to the hapten diphenylcyclopropenone (DPC). DNA of the CDR3: TGCGCCAGCAGCTTGGTGTCTGGACACCCCCAAGAGACCCAGTACTTC. Translated, it gives CASSLVSGHPQETQYF. Supplemented by reference TRBV5-1 and TRBJ2-5, the full variable domain reads KAGVTQTPRYLIKTRGQQVTLSCSPISGHRSVSWYQQTPGQGLQFLFEYFSETQRNKGNFPGRFSGRQFSNSRSEMNVSTLELGDSALYLCASSLVSGHPQETQYFGPGTRLLVL.